This T cell receptor beta chain comes out of a study of control samples from healthy donors and cancer patients. The data were produced by immunoSEQ multiplex PCR, yet TCRdb's version contains in-frame clones alone and is incomplete. The sample shows about 47,000 clones, 75% to 85% of them seen only once. Germline CDR1 reads ENHRY; CDR2 reads SYGVKD. CDR3 length: 18 amino acids. Trimming stripped 8 bases from V and 5 bases from J, with 30 bases between. This chain links TRBV10-3 with TRBJ1-2; D might be TRBD1 (6 bases). Sequenced: blood. The sequence derives from a man between 65 and 85 years old in good health. The CDR3 loop reads CAIGRYRGPERHKYGYTF. In nucleotides, the CDR3 is TGTGCCATCGGCCGATACCGGGGGCCTGAGAGACATAAATATGGCTACACCTTC.